The following is a TCR beta chain sequence with its context. Its antigen remains unidentified. The input lacks base qualities; no much larger clone sits a single base away. These data come from a study of shared clonotypes between healthy human individuals (dated by TCRdb to about 2020). As for the study more broadly: A few men and a couple of women, aged 18 to 49 years, made up the cohort. Per donor, three plates each were used for CD4 naive and CD4 memory, two for CD8 naive, and one for CD8 memory. Blood TCR repertoires of about 5 healthy adults were deeply sequenced to estimate repertoire size and the extent of clonotype sharing between individuals. To increase sequencing depth and limit assay-specific biases, different laboratories used diverse techniques to prepare libraries and sequence TCR repertoires. Each donor's leukapheresis produced roughly between roughly 0.9 and 8.9 billion PBMCs.

The CDR3, cysteine through phenylalanine, is 11 amino acids long. The CDR3 DNA has 33 bases and is translated from base 1. In the germline V gene (reference sequence), CDR1 corresponds to DFQATT and CDR2 to SNEGSKA. Donors were healthy HIV-negative adults with no recently reported acute infections or vaccinations. All donors were Caucasian adults living in Nashville, Tennessee, USA. CD4+ T cells were enriched through magnetic negative selection, after which naive cells were positively selected on CD45RA and the remaining negative fraction served as the memory subset. Blood was collected by leukapheresis, and PBMCs were isolated by Ficoll-Histopaque density gradient centrifugation and then cryopreserved in liquid nitrogen vapor phase. Purity and quantity of every magnetically sorted T cell population were checked by analytical flow cytometry. From each sorted fraction, genomic DNA was isolated and quantified by UV absorbance on a Nanodrop 2000c.

TCR CDR3 regions were amplified from genomic DNA by multiplex PCR using the deep immunoSEQ assay. Extracted genomic DNA from each cell subset was distributed evenly across all wells of several immunoSEQ 96-well plates, and each plate was treated as a replicate. Each replicate PCR for sorted subsets received 200 ng genomic DNA, equal to tens of thousands of T cell genomes. The purified libraries were quantified using a Qubit 3.0 fluorometer, sized with a Bioanalyzer 2100, and then quantified again using the KAPA Library Quantification kit. A separate single-read 150-cycle Illumina NextSeq 550 flow cell was used to sequence each immunoSEQ 96-well plate. Under the source paper's analysis protocol: Because the immunoSEQ output held only junctional sequences and lacked quality scores, the filtering could not match the filtering applied to full-length reads. Sequences were annotated with PyIR, a Python wrapper for IgBLAST v1.9, using IMGT germline references to assign V/J genes and CDR3. Reads were removed for weak V/J assignments (E-value above 1e-6), missing CDR3, stop codons, out-of-frame junctions, or ambiguous translated residues. V3J clonotypes were defined as sequences sharing the same inferred V gene, J gene, and CDR3 amino acid sequence. Percentage overlap between repertoires was calculated by dividing the number of shared unique clonotypes by the size of the smaller repertoire. Repertoire richness was assessed with RTK rarefaction, the Chao1 estimator, and Recon v2.1 estimates of unobserved clonotypes. Generation probabilities for all TCRbeta clonotypes obtained by the gDNA method from four donors were computed using OLGA. Not all clones reach the TCRdb copy of this immuneACCESS table, which keeps in-frame sequences only. Checked studies attribute under half of the gap to unresolved V genes and leave the rest unexplained. V, J and clone size reflect that table, while D and trimming were determined from the DNA. The sample yields hundreds of thousands of clones; around 73% were counted once. The top ten constitute around 1.7% of the sample.

Broader findings and caveats from the paper: Because the study included only a small number of donors, the genetic and exposure-history diversity represented was limited. Sampling was restricted to blood, and TCR repertoires in tissue are likely to differ from TCR repertoires in blood. Pairwise subsampling led to the expectation that sequencing depth would affect the degree of clonotype sharing among donors. When a few donors were compared, the shared fraction of clonotypes was about 5% for naive CD4, 3.5% to 4% for naive CD8, roughly 2.5% for memory CD4, and around 0.4% for memory CD8. Naive subsets generally had larger estimated clonotype richness than memory subsets. Higher generation probabilities were observed for clonotypes shared by all four sorted-subset donors than for non-shared clonotypes. Incomplete sequencing was indicated by rarefaction of sorted-subset datasets, despite the large sequencing depth.

This clonotype was obtained from a woman younger than 45 in good health. What was sequenced was memory CD4+ T cells sorted from blood. The sample's cell subset or site label is to be understood as: CD45RA-negative fraction. The chain joins TRBV20-1 to TRBJ2-5; the D gene is perhaps TRBD2, from 5 matching bases. Gene TRBJ2-7 matches the end of the DNA better, so the J call may be wrong. CDR3 protein: CSAQDFYEQYF. The DNA sequence is TGCAGTGCTCAGGACTTCTACGAGCAGTACTTC.